Each of the 8 T cell receptor beta chains below was sequenced from the same sample in a study of blood T cell repertoires in COVID-19. Generated by immunoSEQ multiplex PCR, the TCRdb table keeps only in-frame clones and is missing some. The sample has some 60,000 clones; about 76% are singletons. Sequencing was performed on peripheral blood. These receptors were collected from a human donor in a cohort sampled during active COVID-19.

This clone appeared a single time. The V call is TRBV18, the J call TRBJ1-5; TRBD1 matches at 9 bases. The CDR3 has 15 amino acids. Germline values: CDR1 KGHSH, CDR2 LQKENI. V gave up 6 bases and J gave up 7 bases; unmatched junction bases: 10. CDR3 DNA sequence: TGTGCCAGCTCGTCACAGGGGGCGGCTGGGCAGCCCCAGCATTTT. Translation gives CASSSQGAAGQPQHF. Full variable domain (missing parts from reference TRBV18 and TRBJ1-5): NAGVMQNPRHLVRRRGQEARLRCSPMKGHSHVYWYRQLPEEGLKFMVYLQKENIIDESGMPKERFSAEFPKEGPSILRIQQVVRGDSAAYFCASSSQGAAGQPQHFGDGTRLSIL.

This clone was recorded only once. V and J are TRBV11-2 and TRBJ2-3; possible D gene TRBD1, 5 bases. The germline CDR1 and CDR2 sequences are SGHAT and FQNNGV. This CDR3 comprises 14 residues. V lost 5 bases and J 8 bases, leaving 17 bases between the germline ends. This CDR3 is CASSTDRTQVTQYF. DNA for the CDR3: TGTGCCAGCAGCACCGACAGAACGCAGGTTACGCAGTATTTT.

The rearrangement uses TRBV5-4 and TRBJ2-7, with 14 bases matching TRBD2. The CDR3 sequence is 18 residues long. Germline lookup yields CDR1 SGHNT and CDR2 YYREEE (reference sequence). V shed 4 bases, J shed 4 bases, and the junction held 13 bases outside the gene matches. Here the CDR3 reads CASSLGAGLAGVEYEQYF. The DNA of the CDR3 is TGTGCCAGCAGCCTGGGGGCGGGACTAGCGGGAGTTGAGTACGAGCAGTACTTC.

The chain combines TRBV19 with TRBJ2-7; the D gene is possibly TRBD1 (6 bases). Germline assignment: CDR1 LNHDA and CDR2 SQIVND (reference sequence). The CDR3 has 16 amino acids. Trimming removed 4 bases at V and 4 bases at J, with 20 bases between. The CDR3, as DNA: TGTGCCAGTAGTAAGGGACACTTAGGGGATAAGTACGAGCAGTACTTC. Its protein is CASSKGHLGDKYEQYF.

V gene TRBV28 combines with J gene TRBJ1-6, with D perhaps TRBD1 (6 bases). V was clipped by 6 bases and J by 8 bases, with 14 bases between them. Germline V gives CDR1 MDHEN, CDR2 SYDVKM. CDR3 length equals 14 residues. The CDR3 DNA reads as TGTGCCAGCAGGGGAGAGGACAGATATTCACCCCTCCACTTT. Translation gives CASRGEDRYSPLHF.

With respect to this clone: At the DNA level, this CDR3 is encoded by other sequences in the same sample as well. The chain has TRBV4-3 and TRBJ1-5, with D perhaps TRBD1 (6 bases). The CDR3 has 13 residues. Trimming took off 3 bases at V and 7 bases at J, with 10 bases between the two ends. CDR1 and CDR2 from the germline V gene are LGHNA and YSLEER. CDR3 region: CASSQGAGQPQHF. In DNA form, the CDR3 reads TGCGCCAGCAGCCAGGGGGCCGGCCAGCCCCAGCATTTT.

A few counts support this clone. The rearrangement joins TRBV19 to TRBJ1-1, with D possibly TRBD1 on 6 matching bases. Germline CDR1 LNHDA, CDR2 SQIVND (reference sequence). V lost 1 base to trimming and J lost 7 bases, with 16 bases between them. This CDR3 has 15 residues. The CDR3 protein is CASSIGAGAVDEAFF. CDR3 DNA sequence: TGTGCCAGTAGTATAGGCGCGGGGGCGGTTGATGAAGCTTTCTTT.

The chain carries TRBV6-5 and TRBJ1-2; D call uncertain. The CDR3 runs 15 residues. V was shortened by 4 bases and J by 8 bases, with 20 bases between the two germline ends. Per germline, CDR1 MNHEY and CDR2 SVGAGI. CDR3 residues: CASSLHSKPVEGYTF. In DNA form, the CDR3 reads TGTGCCAGCAGTTTACATTCAAAACCCGTCGAAGGCTACACCTTC.